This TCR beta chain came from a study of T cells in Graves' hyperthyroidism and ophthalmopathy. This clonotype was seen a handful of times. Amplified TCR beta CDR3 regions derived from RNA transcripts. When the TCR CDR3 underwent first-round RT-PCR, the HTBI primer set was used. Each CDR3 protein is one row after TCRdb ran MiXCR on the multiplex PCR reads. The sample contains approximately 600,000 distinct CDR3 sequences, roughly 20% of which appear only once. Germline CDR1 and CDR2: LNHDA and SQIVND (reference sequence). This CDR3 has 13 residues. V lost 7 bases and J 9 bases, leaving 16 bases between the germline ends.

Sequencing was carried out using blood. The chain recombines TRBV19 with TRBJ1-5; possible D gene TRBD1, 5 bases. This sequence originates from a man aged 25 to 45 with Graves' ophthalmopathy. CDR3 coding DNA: TGTGCCAGTAACCAGGGTCCCGTAATGCCCCAGCATTTT. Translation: CASNQGPVMPQHF.